One sample yielded the 24 T cell receptor beta chains listed below, sequenced in a study of blood T cell repertoires in COVID-19. Method: immunoSEQ multiplex PCR; TCRdb's copy keeps in-frame clones and lacks some. Of about 240,000 clones listed, 86% are singletons. The sample consisted of peripheral blood. The source is a man older than 75 with acute or convalescent COVID-19.

This clone has just one count. The chain combines TRBV12-3 or TRBV12-4 with TRBJ1-1; D may be TRBD1 (5 bases). V was shortened by 3 bases and J by 8 bases, with 10 bases between the two germline ends. The CDR3 sequence is 12 residues long. CDR3 in DNA: TGTGCCAGCAGTTTTGGGGCACTCGAAGCTTTCTTT. Its protein is CASSFGALEAFF.

This sequence joins TRBV10-1 and TRBJ1-4; a weak D match, TRBD1 (6 bases). The CDR3 contains 13 residues. Trimming removed 8 bases at V and 5 bases at J, with 12 bases between. CDR1 is WNHNN and CDR2 is SYGVQD in the germline V gene (reference sequence). The CDR3 region has the DNA TGCGCCAGCTTCGGGGGGCGCAATGAAAAACTGTTTTTT. Translated: CASFGGRNEKLFF.

V gene TRBV5-4 combines with J gene TRBJ1-3, with D perhaps matching TRBD1 (6 bases). V was cut by 1 base and J by 5 bases, with 10 bases left in between. The CDR3 extends over 14 amino acids. Per the germline V gene, CDR1 is SGHNT and CDR2 is YYREEE (reference sequence). CDR3 residues: CASSLQGRRNTIYF. The DNA of the CDR3 is TGTGCCAGCAGCTTGCAGGGGCGCAGAAACACCATATATTTT.

V is TRBV6-5 and J is TRBJ2-7; D may be TRBD2 (6 bases). V dropped 5 bases and J dropped 1 base, with 12 bases sitting between them. CDR3 length: 14 residues. Germline V lookup: CDR1 MNHEY, CDR2 SVGAGI. CDR3 amino acids: CASSQDGGSYEQYF. For the CDR3, the DNA is TGTGCCAGCAGTCAGGACGGGGGTTCCTACGAGCAGTACTTC.

J is TRBJ2-7 and V is TRBV9; 9 nucleotides align to TRBD2. The CDR3 is 15 amino acids. Per the germline V gene, CDR1 is SGDLS and CDR2 is YYNGEE. The V gene end was trimmed by 0 bases and the J gene end by 3 bases; junction bases not matched to a gene: 4. Written as DNA, the CDR3 is TGTGCCAGCAGCGTAGGCCTAGCGGGGATCTACGAGCAGTACTTC. This translates into CASSVGLAGIYEQYF.

J is TRBJ2-3 and V is TRBV28, with 8 nucleotides matching TRBD1. Germline V lookup: CDR1 MDHEN, CDR2 SYDVKM. CDR3 length equals 18 residues. Trimming removed 4 bases from V and 1 base from J; junction bases left unmatched: 13. The CDR3 sequence: CASSSGLVATGGTDTQYF. The CDR3, as DNA: TGTGCCAGCAGTTCAGGCTTGGTGGCGACAGGGGGCACAGATACGCAGTATTTT.

The chain carries TRBV4-3 and TRBJ2-3; D is possibly TRBD2 (5 bases). The germline V and J ends were trimmed by 1 base and 2 bases, with 7 bases remaining between them. The CDR3 has 14 amino acids. Germline V gene lookup returns CDR1 LGHNA and CDR2 YSLEER. The CDR3 spells CASSQGDYTDTQYF. The CDR3 DNA reads TGCGCCAGCAGCCAAGGAGACTACACAGATACGCAGTATTTT.

The J gene is TRBJ2-5, the V gene TRBV18; D gene ambiguous. The CDR3 is made up of 13 amino acids. V lost 2 bases to trimming and J lost 5 bases, with 9 bases between them. CDR1 is KGHSH, CDR2 LQKENI, per germline. The CDR3: CASSPNARETQYF. CDR3 DNA sequence: TGTGCCAGCTCACCAAACGCTAGGGAGACCCAGTACTTC.

The chain links TRBV2 to TRBJ1-2; no definite D call. The CDR3 runs to 14 residues. V lost 4 bases and J 10 bases, leaving 19 bases between the germline ends. Germline loops: CDR1 SNHLY, CDR2 FYNNEI. For the CDR3, the DNA is TGTGCCAGCAGTGGGGCCCAACCCCGCACTGACTACACCTTC. Translation gives CASSGAQPRTDYTF.

V and J are TRBV11-2 and TRBJ2-1, with 9 bases lining up with TRBD2. V lost 6 bases and J lost 6; bases outside the gene matches: 6. This CDR3 is 14 amino acids long. Germline assignment: CDR1 SGHAT and CDR2 FQNNGV. The CDR3 sequence is CASSSGRTGNEQFF. Here the CDR3 DNA reads TGTGCCAGCAGTAGCGGGAGAACGGGCAATGAGCAGTTCTTC. The full variable domain, rest sourced from reference TRBV11-2 and TRBJ2-1, is EAGVAQSPRYKIIEKRQSVAFWCNPISGHATLYWYQQILGQGPKLLIQFQNNGVVDDSQLPKDRFSAERLKGVDSTLKIQPAKLEDSAVYLCASSSGRTGNEQFFGPGTRLTVL.

This clone was observed a few times. The genes are TRBV7-8 and TRBJ2-5; unclear D gene. V lost 3 bases, J lost 1 base, and 9 bases lay in between. The CDR3 is 14 amino acids. Germline assignment: CDR1 SGHVS and CDR2 FQNEAQ. Here the CDR3 reads CASSLTRPQETQYF. Here the CDR3 DNA reads TGTGCCAGCAGCTTGACTCGCCCCCAAGAGACCCAGTACTTC.

The chain links TRBV5-5 to TRBJ1-1, with D maybe TRBD1 (5 bases). Germline V gene sequence: CDR1 SGHKS, CDR2 YYEKEE (reference sequence). CDR3 length: 15 amino acids. V gave up 1 base and J gave up 5 bases, with 15 bases separating them. The CDR3 sequence is CASSLRGSPTTEAFF. CDR3 nucleotides: TGTGCCAGCAGCTTGAGGGGCAGCCCTACTACTGAAGCTTTCTTT.

The chain links TRBV27 to TRBJ1-2, with D perhaps TRBD1 (5 bases). This CDR3 region has 14 residues. The V gene's germline CDR1 is MNHEY and CDR2 SMNVEV (reference sequence). V lost 4 bases to trimming and J lost 8 bases, with 17 bases between them. DNA of the CDR3: TGTGCCAGCAGTTCAGGAGGGGCCGCGGGGGGCTACACCTTC. It is translated as CASSSGGAAGGYTF.

This chain uses TRBV2 with TRBJ2-3; no clear D gene. V gave up 8 bases and J gave up 2 bases, with 8 bases separating them. Germline values: CDR1 SNHLY, CDR2 FYNNEI. The CDR3 has 12 residues. The CDR3 spells CASDGDTDTQYF. The CDR3 DNA follows: TGTGCCAGCGACGGAGACACAGATACGCAGTATTTT.

The chain couples TRBV5-6 to TRBJ2-5; 10 positions match TRBD1. Looked up from germline, CDR1 is SGHDT and CDR2 is YYEEEE. With V trimmed by 4 bases and J by 5 bases, 11 bases remained unmatched. CDR3 length: 16 residues. The CDR3 DNA follows: TGTGCCAGCAGCCCAGACAGGGGGCAAATCTGGGAGACCCAGTACTTC. It yields the protein CASSPDRGQIWETQYF.

The chain uses TRBV9 and TRBJ1-1; D call uncertain. Trimming stripped 2 bases from V and 0 bases from J, with 8 bases between. Germline CDR1 and CDR2: SGDLS and YYNGEE. The CDR3 totals 14 residues. This CDR3 reads CASSVREVNTEAFF. The CDR3 DNA reads as TGTGCCAGCAGCGTTCGGGAGGTGAACACTGAAGCTTTCTTT.

The J gene is TRBJ1-6, the V gene TRBV27; D not resolved. The CDR3 extends over 15 amino acids. CDR1 and CDR2 (germline): MNHEY, SMNVEV (reference sequence). V lost 2 bases, J lost 5 bases, and 10 bases lay in between. The CDR3: CASSLMDGNNSPLHF. The DNA for the CDR3 is TGTGCCAGCAGTTTAATGGACGGGAATAATTCACCCCTCCACTTT.

V gene TRBV21-1 combines with J gene TRBJ2-1; the DNA was not compared with TRBD1, the D call given in the table. TRBV21-1 constitutes a pseudogene. This CDR3 has 15 residues. The DNA of the CDR3 is TGTGCCAGCAGCCTTCTTGGGCGAATGGGCAATGAGCAGTTCTTC. It specifies CASSLLGRMGNEQFF.

This rearrangement joins TRBV28 to TRBJ1-3; D is undetermined. The germline gives CDR1 MDHEN, CDR2 SYDVKM. V lost 5 bases and J lost 4, with 18 bases in between. This CDR3 is 16 amino acids long. The CDR3 DNA is TGTGCCAGCAGTCCCTTGACATTAACCGCGGGAAACACCATATATTTT. As protein: CASSPLTLTAGNTIYF.

The chain recombines TRBV6-1 with TRBJ2-1; 14 nucleotides line up with TRBD2. V was clipped by 0 bases and J by 12 bases; unmatched bases: 4. The V gene's germline CDR1 is MNHNS and CDR2 SASEGT. This CDR3 is built from 15 residues. In DNA, the CDR3 is TGTGCCAGCAGTGAAGCGGGACTAGCGGGAGTTGGGCAGTTCTTC. Amino acids: CASSEAGLAGVGQFF.

The V call is TRBV6-5, the J call TRBJ1-1; no definite D call. Germline-derived CDR1 and CDR2 are MNHEY and SVGAGI. Trimming shortened V by 7 bases and J by 7 bases, and 16 bases separated the two germline ends. The CDR3 sequence is 13 residues long. CDR3 DNA: TGTGCCAGCATCATCCCCGAGGGATTTGAAGCTTTCTTT. Translating it yields CASIIPEGFEAFF.

The J gene is TRBJ1-6, the V gene TRBV28; no firm D call. Trimming took 4 bases from V and 7 from J, leaving 8 bases between them. CDR1 and CDR2 from the germline V gene are MDHEN and SYDVKM. CDR3 size: 13 residues. CDR3 loop: CASSSRGNSPLHF. CDR3 bases: TGTGCCAGCAGTTCCCGGGGAAATTCACCCCTCCACTTT. Full variable domain (outside the CDR3, taken from reference TRBV28 and TRBJ1-6): DVKVTQSSRYLVKRTGEKVFLECVQDMDHENMFWYRQDPGLGLRLIYFSYDVKMKEKGDIPEGYSVSREKKERFSLILESASTNQTSMYLCASSSRGNSPLHFGNGTRLTVT.

The chain combines TRBV5-1 with TRBJ2-7; the D is unclear. The CDR3 is made up of 13 amino acids. V lost 4 bases, J lost 2 bases, and 10 bases lay in between. Germline CDR1 reads SGHRS; CDR2 reads YFSETQ. CDR3 sequence (DNA): TGCGCCAGCAGCCCAGACTTAGCCTACGAGCAGTACTTC. Its translation is CASSPDLAYEQYF.

This clone was seen only once. This rearrangement joins TRBV5-6 to TRBJ1-5, with a possible D match to TRBD1 (6 bases). V lost 3 bases, J lost 2 bases, and 9 bases lay in between. CDR1 and CDR2 (germline): SGHDT, YYEEEE. The CDR3 length is 14 residues. CDR3 loop: CASSSAGGNQPQHF. The CDR3 bases are TGTGCCAGCAGCTCGGCAGGGGGCAATCAGCCCCAGCATTTT.